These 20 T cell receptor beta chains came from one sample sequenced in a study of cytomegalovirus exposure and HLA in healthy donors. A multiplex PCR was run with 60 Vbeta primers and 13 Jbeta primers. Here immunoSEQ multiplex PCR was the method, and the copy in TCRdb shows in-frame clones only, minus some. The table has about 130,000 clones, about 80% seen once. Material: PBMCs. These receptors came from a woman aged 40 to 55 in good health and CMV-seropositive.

In nucleotides, the CDR3 is TGTGCCAGCAGTGAACAGGGGAATAGCAATCAGCCCCAGCATTTT. It translates to CASSEQGNSNQPQHF. The V call is TRBV6-1, the J call TRBJ1-5; possible D gene TRBD1, 6 bases. V was cut by 2 bases and J by 0 bases, with 8 bases left in between. The germline gives CDR1 MNHNS, CDR2 SASEGT. CDR3 length: 15 residues.

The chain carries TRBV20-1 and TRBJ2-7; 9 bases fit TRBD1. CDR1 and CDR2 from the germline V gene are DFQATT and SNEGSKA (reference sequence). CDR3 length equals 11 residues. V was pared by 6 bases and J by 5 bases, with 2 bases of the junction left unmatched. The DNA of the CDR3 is TGCAGTGCGGGGACAGGGAACGAGCAGTACTTC. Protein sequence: CSAGTGNEQYF.

The CDR3 nucleotides read TGTGCCAGTAGTATTGGGACTAGCGGCGAGACAGATACGCAGTATTTT. Amino acid sequence: CASSIGTSGETDTQYF. The rearrangement links TRBV19 to TRBJ2-3; 11 nucleotides match TRBD2. The CDR3 has 16 residues. With 3 bases clipped from V and 3 bases from J, the junction kept 5 bases outside the gene matches. The germline V gene has CDR1 LNHDA and CDR2 SQIVND (reference sequence).

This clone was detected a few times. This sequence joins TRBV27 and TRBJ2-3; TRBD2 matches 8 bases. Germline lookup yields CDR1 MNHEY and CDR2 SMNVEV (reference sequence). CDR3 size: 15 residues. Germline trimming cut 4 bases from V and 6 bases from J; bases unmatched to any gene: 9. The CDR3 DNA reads TGTGCCAGCAGTTCCCCTCGACTAGCGAGTGATACGCAGTATTTT. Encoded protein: CASSSPRLASDTQYF.

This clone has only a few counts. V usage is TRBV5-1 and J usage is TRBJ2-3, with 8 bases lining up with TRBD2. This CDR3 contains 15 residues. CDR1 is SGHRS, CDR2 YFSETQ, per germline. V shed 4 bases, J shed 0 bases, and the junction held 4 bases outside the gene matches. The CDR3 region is CASSPSGPSTDTQYF. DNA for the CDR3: TGCGCCAGCAGCCCTAGCGGGCCGAGCACAGATACGCAGTATTTT.

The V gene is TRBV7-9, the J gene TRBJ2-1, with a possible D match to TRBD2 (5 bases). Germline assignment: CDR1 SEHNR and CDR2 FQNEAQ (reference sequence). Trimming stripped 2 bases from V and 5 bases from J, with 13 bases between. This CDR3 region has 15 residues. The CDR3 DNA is TGTGCCAGCAGCTTAAGAGGGAGAGCCGACAATGAGCAGTTCTTC. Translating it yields CASSLRGRADNEQFF.

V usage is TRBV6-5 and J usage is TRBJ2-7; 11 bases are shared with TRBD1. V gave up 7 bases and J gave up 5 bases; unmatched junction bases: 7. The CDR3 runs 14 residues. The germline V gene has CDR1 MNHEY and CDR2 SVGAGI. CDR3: CASTPGQGGNEQYF. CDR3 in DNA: TGTGCCAGCACCCCGGGACAGGGGGGTAACGAGCAGTACTTC.

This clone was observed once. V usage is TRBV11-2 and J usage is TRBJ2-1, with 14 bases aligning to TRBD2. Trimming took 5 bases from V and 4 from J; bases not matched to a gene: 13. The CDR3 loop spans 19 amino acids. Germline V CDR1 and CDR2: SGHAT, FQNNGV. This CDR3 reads CASSAQTSGRAFPYNEQFF. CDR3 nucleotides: TGTGCCAGCAGCGCCCAGACTAGCGGGAGGGCTTTCCCTTACAATGAGCAGTTCTTC.

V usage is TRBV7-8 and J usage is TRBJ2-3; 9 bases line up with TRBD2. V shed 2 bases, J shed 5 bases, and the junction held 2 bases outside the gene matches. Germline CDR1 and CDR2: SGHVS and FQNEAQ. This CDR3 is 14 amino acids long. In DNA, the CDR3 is TGTGCCAGCAGCTTACTAGCGGGACGAGATACGCAGTATTTT. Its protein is CASSLLAGRDTQYF. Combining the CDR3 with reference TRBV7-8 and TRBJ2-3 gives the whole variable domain GAGVSQSPRYKVAKRGQDVALRCDPISGHVSLFWYQQALGQGPEFLTYFQNEAQLDKSGLPSDRFFAERPEGSVSTLKIQRTQQEDSAVYLCASSLLAGRDTQYFGPGTRLTVL.

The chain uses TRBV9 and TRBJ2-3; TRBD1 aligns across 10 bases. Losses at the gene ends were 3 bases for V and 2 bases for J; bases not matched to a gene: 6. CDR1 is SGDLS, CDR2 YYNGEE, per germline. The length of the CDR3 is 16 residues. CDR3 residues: CASSGPTGGPTDTQYF. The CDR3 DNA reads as TGTGCCAGCAGCGGACCGACAGGGGGCCCCACAGATACGCAGTATTTT.

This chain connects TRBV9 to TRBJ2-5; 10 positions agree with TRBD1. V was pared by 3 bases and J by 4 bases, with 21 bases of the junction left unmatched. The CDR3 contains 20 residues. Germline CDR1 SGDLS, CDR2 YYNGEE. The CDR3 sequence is CASSDPGQGTDGVGSETQYF. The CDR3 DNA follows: TGTGCCAGCAGCGATCCGGGACAGGGGACTGATGGGGTCGGTTCAGAGACCCAGTACTTC.

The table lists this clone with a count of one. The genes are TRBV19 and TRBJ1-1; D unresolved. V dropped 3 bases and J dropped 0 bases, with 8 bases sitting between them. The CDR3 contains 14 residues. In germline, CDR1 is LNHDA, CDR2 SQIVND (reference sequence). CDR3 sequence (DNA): TGTGCCAGTAGTATCACAGTCATGAACACTGAAGCTTTCTTT. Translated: CASSITVMNTEAFF.

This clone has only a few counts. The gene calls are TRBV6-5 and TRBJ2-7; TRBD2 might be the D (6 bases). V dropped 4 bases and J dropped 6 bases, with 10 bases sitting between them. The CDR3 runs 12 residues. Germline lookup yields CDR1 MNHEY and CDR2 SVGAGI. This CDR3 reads CASSSGTSEQYF. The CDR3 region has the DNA TGTGCCAGCAGTTCCGGGACTTCCGAGCAGTACTTC.

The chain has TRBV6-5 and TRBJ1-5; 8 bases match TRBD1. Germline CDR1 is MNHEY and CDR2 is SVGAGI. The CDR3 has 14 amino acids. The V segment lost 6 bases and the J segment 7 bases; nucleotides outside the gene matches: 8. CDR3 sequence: CASSPTGAGQPQHF. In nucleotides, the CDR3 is TGTGCCAGCAGCCCGACAGGGGCGGGCCAGCCCCAGCATTTT.

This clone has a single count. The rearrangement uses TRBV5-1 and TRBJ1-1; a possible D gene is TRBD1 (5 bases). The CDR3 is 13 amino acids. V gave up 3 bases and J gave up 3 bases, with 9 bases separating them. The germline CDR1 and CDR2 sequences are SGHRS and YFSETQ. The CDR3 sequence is CASSWGGDTEAFF. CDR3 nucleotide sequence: TGCGCCAGCAGCTGGGGGGGTGACACTGAAGCTTTCTTT.

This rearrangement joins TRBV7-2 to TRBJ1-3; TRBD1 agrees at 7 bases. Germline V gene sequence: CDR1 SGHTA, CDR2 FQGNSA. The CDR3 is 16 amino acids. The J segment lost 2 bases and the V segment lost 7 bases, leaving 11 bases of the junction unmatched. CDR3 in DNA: TGTGCCAGCACCATAAAAGGGCAGGGGGCTGGAAACACCATATATTTT. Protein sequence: CASTIKGQGAGNTIYF.

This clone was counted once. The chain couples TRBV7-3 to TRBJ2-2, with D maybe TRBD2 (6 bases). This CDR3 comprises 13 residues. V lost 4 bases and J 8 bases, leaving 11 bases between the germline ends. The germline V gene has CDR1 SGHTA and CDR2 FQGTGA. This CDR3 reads CASSSGVVGELFF. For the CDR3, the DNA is TGTGCCAGCAGCTCGGGAGTCGTGGGGGAGCTGTTTTTT.

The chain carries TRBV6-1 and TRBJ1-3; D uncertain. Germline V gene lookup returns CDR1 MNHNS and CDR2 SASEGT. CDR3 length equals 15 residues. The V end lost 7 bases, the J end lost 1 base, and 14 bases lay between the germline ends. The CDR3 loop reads CASKNPGRSGNTIYF. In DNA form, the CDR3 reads TGTGCCAGCAAAAACCCCGGGAGATCTGGAAACACCATATATTTT.

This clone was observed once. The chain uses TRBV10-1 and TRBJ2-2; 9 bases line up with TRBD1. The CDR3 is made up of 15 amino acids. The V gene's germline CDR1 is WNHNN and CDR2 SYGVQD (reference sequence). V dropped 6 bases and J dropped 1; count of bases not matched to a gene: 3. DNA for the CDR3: TGCGCCAGCAGAGAGGGACAGGGGAACACCGGGGAGCTGTTTTTT. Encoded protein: CASREGQGNTGELFF.

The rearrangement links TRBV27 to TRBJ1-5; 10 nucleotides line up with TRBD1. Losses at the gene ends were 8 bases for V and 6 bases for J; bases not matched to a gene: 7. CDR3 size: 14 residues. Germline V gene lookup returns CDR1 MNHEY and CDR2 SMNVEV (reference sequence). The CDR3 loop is CASAYDRGRQPQHF. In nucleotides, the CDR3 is TGTGCCAGCGCCTACGACAGGGGGCGTCAGCCCCAGCATTTT.